The rows below give T cell receptor beta chains drawn from one sample of a study of T cell responses to AZD1222 COVID-19 vaccine. The repertoire was sequenced with immunoSEQ multiplex PCR; TCRdb's copy has only in-frame clones and lacks some. The sample yields around 110,000 clones, under 90% seen once. This specimen was peripheral blood, taken on day 0 of AZD1222 vaccination. The receptors were sampled from an adult in good health. The CDR3 runs from the conserved cysteine through the conserved F or W. Each record gives: D gene, clone size, V gene, J gene, CDR3 protein, CDR3 DNA. D genes are given only for firm matches. Some rows mark clone size as missing; the rest say once, few, many or name a class of expanded clone.

TRBD2	NA	TRBV18	TRBJ2-2	CASSPGLAGAGGELFF	TGTGCCAGCTCACCGGGACTAGCGGGGGCCGGCGGGGAGCTGTTTTTT
TRBD2	NA	TRBV7-2	TRBJ2-7	CASSLVAGVPYEQYF	TGTGCCAGCAGCTTAGTAGCGGGAGTACCCTACGAGCAGTACTTC
NA	NA	TRBV7-2	TRBJ1-5	CASSPAVKRSQPQHF	TGTGCCAGCAGCCCCGCGGTCAAACGTAGTCAGCCCCAGCATTTT
NA	NA	TRBV6-5	TRBJ1-3	CAAGIAGAGNTIYF	TGTGCCGCCGGGATTGCGGGGGCTGGAAACACCATATATTTT
NA	NA	TRBV27	TRBJ1-6	CASSNRGDSPLHF	TGTGCCAGCAGCAACCGGGGGGATTCACCCCTCCACTTT
TRBD2	NA	TRBV7-3	TRBJ2-1	CASSAILAGLNEQFF	TGTGCCAGCAGCGCAATACTAGCGGGGCTCAATGAGCAGTTCTTC
NA	NA	TRBV3-1/TRBV3-2	TRBJ1-1	CASSQVGRGNEAFF	TGTGCCAGCAGCCAAGTCGGGCGGGGAAATGAAGCTTTCTTT
TRBD1	NA	TRBV15	TRBJ1-3	CATSRGDRNLGNTIYF	TGTGCCACCAGCAGAGGGGACAGGAATCTTGGAAACACCATATATTTT
NA	NA	TRBV19	TRBJ1-4	CASRSDPTGEKLFF	TGTGCCAGTAGGAGTGACCCAACGGGTGAAAAACTGTTTTTT
TRBD1	NA	TRBV7-6	TRBJ2-1	CASSLGGGVGNEQFF	TGTGCCAGCAGCTTAGGAGGGGGCGTGGGGAATGAGCAGTTCTTC
NA	NA	TRBV6-6	TRBJ1-1	CASSYGGRGTEAFF	TGTGCCAGCAGTTACGGCGGAAGAGGAACTGAAGCTTTCTTT
TRBD1	NA	TRBV19	TRBJ2-1	CASSIQGAPQVFF	TGTGCCAGTAGTATTCAGGGGGCCCCTCAGGTGTTCTTC
NA	NA	TRBV11-2	TRBJ2-2	CASNSETGELFF	TGTGCCAGCAACTCCGAAACCGGGGAGCTGTTTTTT
TRBD2	NA	TRBV29-1	TRBJ2-7	CSVQASGYEQYF	TGCAGCGTTCAGGCTAGCGGGTACGAGCAGTACTTC
NA	NA	TRBV27	TRBJ2-3	CASSLNGRTDTQYF	TGTGCCAGCAGTTTGAACGGACGCACAGATACGCAGTATTTT
NA	NA	TRBV21-1	TRBJ2-7	CASSVAHGGQYF	TGTGCCAGCAGCGTTGCCCATGGGGGGCAGTACTTC
NA	NA	TRBV4-2	TRBJ2-2	CASSEGGGSPPGELFF	TGTGCCAGCAGCGAAGGGGGCGGGAGTCCCCCCGGGGAGCTGTTTTTT
NA	NA	TRBV3-1/TRBV3-2	TRBJ2-7	CASSQDRTLYEQYF	TGTGCCAGCAGCCAAGATCGGACACTCTACGAGCAGTACTTC
NA	once	TRBV7-9	TRBJ1-5	CASSPPGHSNQPQHF	TGTGCCAGCAGCCCACCGGGACACAGCAATCAGCCCCAGCATTTT
NA	NA	TRBV4-2	TRBJ1-4	CASSQEGWAATNEKLFF	TGTGCCAGCAGCCAAGAAGGATGGGCAGCAACTAATGAAAAACTGTTTTTT
NA	NA	TRBV19	TRBJ1-2	CASSMSGAVTDGYTF	TGTGCCAGTAGTATGTCAGGGGCGGTTACGGATGGCTACACCTTC
NA	NA	TRBV28	TRBJ1-2	CASGQTYGYTF	TGTGCCAGTGGGCAGACCTATGGCTACACCTTC
NA	NA	TRBV7-3	TRBJ2-3	CASSSTSTDTQYF	TGTGCCAGCAGCTCGACTAGCACAGATACGCAGTATTTT
TRBD2	NA	TRBV6-2/TRBV6-3	TRBJ2-7	CASSYALAVTYEQYF	TGTGCCAGCAGTTACGCACTAGCGGTAACCTACGAGCAGTACTTC
NA	once	TRBV6-5	TRBJ1-3	CASIASRSGNTIYF	TGTGCCAGCATTGCATCCCGCTCTGGAAACACCATATATTTT
TRBD1	NA	TRBV18	TRBJ1-2	CASSNAGTANSNGYTF	TGTGCCAGCTCTAATGCCGGGACAGCGAACTCCAATGGCTACACCTTC
NA	once	TRBV19	TRBJ1-6	CASSIDHHGGIGSPLHF	TGTGCCAGTAGTATAGATCATCACGGGGGTATCGGTTCACCCCTCCACTTT
NA	NA	TRBV28	TRBJ2-7	CASTVPMEPYEQYF	TGTGCCAGCACCGTTCCGATGGAGCCCTACGAGCAGTACTTC
NA	NA	TRBV5-6	TRBJ2-3	CASSLAGSTDTQYF	TGTGCCAGCAGCTTGGCGGGGAGCACAGATACGCAGTATTTT
TRBD1	NA	TRBV28	TRBJ1-2	CASSSRTGGNQAYGYTF	TGTGCCAGCAGTTCCCGGACAGGGGGGAATCAGGCCTATGGCTACACCTTC
NA	NA	TRBV19	TRBJ2-3	CASSLPMDTQYF	TGTGCCAGTAGTCTACCTATGGATACGCAGTATTTT
NA	few	TRBV5-1	TRBJ1-1	CASSRRPGASTEAFF	TGCGCCAGCAGTCGAAGACCAGGAGCGAGCACTGAAGCTTTCTTT
NA	NA	TRBV28	TRBJ1-1	CASSLGGPMNTEAFF	TGTGCCAGCAGTTTGGGGGGTCCCATGAACACTGAAGCTTTCTTT
NA	NA	TRBV28	TRBJ1-3	CASIGRERNTIYF	TGTGCCAGCATAGGGCGGGAGAGAAACACCATATATTTT
TRBD1	NA	TRBV15	TRBJ1-2	CATRRQGLSNYGYTF	TGTGCCACCCGGAGACAGGGGCTCTCTAACTATGGCTACACCTTC
NA	once	TRBV14	TRBJ2-2	CASRKQGSGELFF	TGTGCCAGCAGAAAACAGGGTTCCGGGGAGCTGTTTTTT
TRBD1	NA	TRBV2	TRBJ1-4	CASSVQGIREKLFF	TGTGCCAGCAGTGTACAGGGGATACGTGAAAAACTGTTTTTT
TRBD1	few	TRBV2	TRBJ2-2	CASSDDRGRSTGELFF	TGTGCCAGCAGCGATGACAGGGGGAGGTCCACCGGGGAGCTGTTTTTT
TRBD1	NA	TRBV2	TRBJ2-1	CASNNGQGSEQFF	TGTGCCAGCAATAATGGACAGGGGTCTGAGCAGTTCTTC
NA	NA	TRBV2	TRBJ1-5	CASRVGTGSNQPQHF	TGTGCCAGCAGAGTTGGGACGGGAAGCAATCAGCCCCAGCATTTT
NA	NA	TRBV11-3	TRBJ2-3	CASSLEEGRAQYF	TGTGCCAGCAGCTTAGAGGAGGGAAGGGCGCAGTATTTT
TRBD2	NA	TRBV7-7	TRBJ2-5	CASSPGGLPGFETQYF	TGTGCTAGCAGCCCGGGAGGCCTCCCTGGCTTCGAGACCCAGTACTTC
NA	NA	TRBV7-2	TRBJ1-2	CASSAQGRNYGYTF	TGTGCCAGCAGCGCCCAGGGGCGGAACTATGGCTACACCTTC
NA	NA	TRBV29-1	TRBJ1-2	CSVWGLAGTLGDGYTF	TGCAGCGTTTGGGGCCTGGCCGGGACCCTAGGCGATGGCTACACCTTC